These 29 T cell receptor beta chains were all obtained from the same sample, sequenced in a study of beta chain features in type 1 diabetes. What was sequenced were expressed TCRB transcripts, since all of the isolated RNA had been reverse transcribed. Data came from immunoSEQ multiplex PCR; TCRdb stores just in-frame clones and leaves some out. The table lists approximately 150,000 clones, about 9.4% of them singletons. The sample taken for sequencing was naive CD4+ T cells from blood. These receptors were collected from a man aged 18 to 29 in good health.

The genes are TRBV21-1 and TRBJ2-5; no DNA check was done on the table's D call, TRBD2. TRBV21-1 is termed a pseudogene. This CDR3 region has 14 residues. CDR3 DNA: TGTGCCAGCAGAACACTAGTAACGCAAGAGACCCAGTACTTC. Its translation is CASRTLVTQETQYF.

This clone has more than one count but fewer than ten. The rearrangement links TRBV5-4 to TRBJ2-7; 9 positions agree with TRBD1. J was trimmed by 4 bases and V by 4 bases; bases with no gene match: 9. This CDR3 is built from 15 residues. Germline-derived CDR1 and CDR2 are SGHNT and YYREEE (reference sequence). The CDR3 sequence is CASSPTGGKGYEQYF. Here the CDR3 DNA reads TGTGCCAGCAGCCCAACAGGGGGCAAAGGGTACGAGCAGTACTTC.

This clone has just a few counts. The chain couples TRBV7-2 to TRBJ1-6; 11 bases are a match to TRBD1. CDR3 length equals 16 residues. V lost 4 bases, J lost 3 bases, and 2 bases stayed unmatched. Germline assignment: CDR1 SGHTA and CDR2 FQGNSA. DNA for the CDR3: TGTGCCAGCAGCTCCGGGACAGGGGGCTATAATTCACCCCTCCACTTT. As protein: CASSSGTGGYNSPLHF.

The rearrangement uses TRBV5-4 and TRBJ1-2, with no clear D. Germline assignment: CDR1 SGHNT and CDR2 YYREEE (reference sequence). This CDR3 contains 13 residues. The V end was cut by 6 bases, the J end by 8 bases, with 17 bases between. The CDR3 region is CASTLRGFLGYTF. The CDR3 nucleotides are TGTGCCAGCACCCTTCGAGGGTTCCTGGGCTACACCTTC.

This clone appeared a few times. The V and J genes are TRBV9 and TRBJ1-2; TRBD1 is a possible D gene (6 bases). The ends were cut back, 4 bases at V and 2 bases at J, with 15 bases in the middle. The CDR3 sequence is 15 residues long. Germline CDR1 is SGDLS and CDR2 is YYNGEE. The CDR3 protein is CASSLPGGPNYGYTF. In DNA form, the CDR3 reads TGTGCCAGCAGCCTACCCGGGGGGCCAAACTATGGCTACACCTTC.

The genes are TRBV5-4 and TRBJ2-6, with 11 bases matching TRBD1. With 5 bases clipped from V and 2 bases from J, the junction kept 6 bases outside the gene matches. The CDR3 sequence is 17 residues long. Germline CDR1 is SGHNT and CDR2 is YYREEE (reference sequence). CDR3 protein: CASSRGTGGAGANVLTF. CDR3 nucleotide sequence: TGTGCCAGCAGTCGAGGGACAGGGGGAGCTGGGGCCAACGTCCTGACTTTC.

This clone was detected only a few times. CDR3 DNA sequence: TGTGCCAGCACGGGGGATAGCCCCCCTATCCAGTTCTTC. It is translated as CASTGDSPPIQFF. V is TRBV2 and J is TRBJ2-1; weak D call: TRBD2 (6 bases). Germline lookup yields CDR1 SNHLY and CDR2 FYNNEI. The CDR3 is made up of 13 amino acids. V was pared by 7 bases and J by 13 bases, with 20 bases between.

A few counts support this clone. V and J are TRBV19 and TRBJ1-2, with 8 bases that match TRBD1. The trim removed 5 bases at V and 11 bases at J, leaving 13 bases unmatched. Germline V gives CDR1 LNHDA, CDR2 SQIVND (reference sequence). The CDR3 has 14 amino acids. In DNA, the CDR3 is TGTGCCAGTAGTGCGGACAGGGACACAGACCGTTACACCTTC. This encodes CASSADRDTDRYTF.

This clone has more than one count but fewer than ten. V gene TRBV12-5 combines with J gene TRBJ2-3; 9 positions agree with TRBD2. Germline assignment: CDR1 LGHNT and CDR2 FRNRAP. The J segment lost 1 base and the V segment lost 2 bases, leaving 7 bases of the junction unmatched. This CDR3 has 17 residues. Here the CDR3 reads CASGLSTSGLRTDTQYF. DNA for the CDR3: TGTGCTAGTGGTTTGTCCACTAGCGGGCTCCGCACAGATACGCAGTATTTT.

In this sample, this clone turned up a few times. The rearrangement joins TRBV19 to TRBJ2-2; 8 positions agree with TRBD1. The CDR3 has 16 residues. CDR1 is LNHDA, CDR2 SQIVND, per germline (reference sequence). J was trimmed by 6 bases and V by 5 bases; bases with no gene match: 11. DNA for the CDR3: TGTGCCAGTAGTCTTAGGACAGGGAGAATCGCCGGGGAGCTGTTTTTT. This sequence encodes CASSLRTGRIAGELFF.

The chain uses TRBV27 and TRBJ1-5; D gene uncertain. CDR3 length: 14 residues. CDR1 is MNHEY, CDR2 SMNVEV, per germline (reference sequence). V was shortened by 2 bases and J by 4 bases, with 9 bases between the two germline ends. The CDR3 DNA reads as TGTGCCAGCAGTTTAAACGGGGTAAATCAGCCCCAGCATTTT. It is translated as CASSLNGVNQPQHF.

This clone was picked up many times. The chain is built from TRBV4-2 and TRBJ1-6, with TRBD1 identical over 7 bases. Germline V CDR1 and CDR2: LGHNA, YNFKEQ. The length of the CDR3 is 13 residues. V lost 5 bases to trimming and J lost 9 bases; unmatched junction nucleotides: 4. The CDR3 sequence: CASSDRVGSPLHF. As DNA, the CDR3 is TGTGCCAGCAGCGACAGGGTCGGTTCACCCCTCCACTTT.

The chain recombines TRBV21-1 with TRBJ2-7; the table names TRBD1, a call not compared with the DNA. TRBV21-1 is flagged as a pseudogene. The CDR3 consists of 15 residues. The CDR3 sequence: CASSKHAGGHYEQYF. The CDR3 nucleotides read TGTGCCAGCAGCAAACATGCAGGGGGCCATTACGAGCAGTACTTC.

The table lists this clone with a few counts. The chain recombines TRBV11-2 with TRBJ1-6; 7 bases are a match to TRBD1. V shed 5 bases and J 3 bases; nucleotides not matched to a gene: 7. The CDR3 is 16 residues long. CDR1 and CDR2 (germline): SGHAT, FQNNGV. In nucleotides, the CDR3 is TGTGCCAGCAGCATGCGCCGGGACAGCTATAATTCACCCCTCCACTTT. Its translation is CASSMRRDSYNSPLHF. The whole variable domain, filled in from reference TRBV11-2 and TRBJ1-6, reads EAGVAQSPRYKIIEKRQSVAFWCNPISGHATLYWYQQILGQGPKLLIQFQNNGVVDDSQLPKDRFSAERLKGVDSTLKIQPAKLEDSAVYLCASSMRRDSYNSPLHFGNGTRLTVT.

The V and J genes are TRBV6-1 and TRBJ2-4; 8 bases match TRBD1. Per the germline V gene, CDR1 is MNHNS and CDR2 is SASEGT. The CDR3 is made up of 13 amino acids. Trimming at V came to 6 bases and at J to 7 bases, leaving 5 bases not matched to a gene. The chain's CDR3 is CASSMTGENIQYF. CDR3 bases: TGTGCCAGCAGCATGACAGGGGAGAACATTCAGTACTTC.

This clone was detected only a few times. The chain couples TRBV9 to TRBJ2-3, with unresolved D. The V end lost 6 bases, the J end lost 6 bases, and 11 bases lay between the germline ends. Germline assignment: CDR1 SGDLS and CDR2 YYNGEE. CDR3 length: 12 residues. The CDR3 region has the DNA TGTGCCAGCAAAGGTGGGCCTGATACGCAGTATTTT. Amino acids: CASKGGPDTQYF.

The rearrangement links TRBV5-1 to TRBJ2-4, with TRBD1 matching over 8 bases. Germline CDR1 reads SGHRS; CDR2 reads YFSETQ. The CDR3 runs 15 residues. The V and J ends lost 4 bases and 3 bases, in that order; junction bases with no gene match: 6. The CDR3 is CASSGRTGSKNIQYF. The CDR3 DNA follows: TGCGCCAGCAGCGGACGGACAGGGAGCAAAAACATTCAGTACTTC.

V usage is TRBV2 and J usage is TRBJ2-5; a possible D gene is TRBD2 (7 bases). Trimming removed 2 bases from V and 3 bases from J, with 10 bases in between. The CDR3 extends over 14 amino acids. The germline CDR1 and CDR2 sequences are SNHLY and FYNNEI. The CDR3 region is CASSEWGGKETQYF. Here the CDR3 DNA reads TGTGCCAGCAGTGAATGGGGGGGCAAAGAGACCCAGTACTTC.

This CDR3 reads CASSLGRGTAYEQYF. In DNA, the CDR3 is TGTGCCAGCAGCTTAGGCCGGGGGACCGCCTACGAGCAGTACTTC. V usage is TRBV7-9 and J usage is TRBJ2-7; D might be TRBD2 (6 bases). V was clipped by 1 base and J by 2 bases, with 12 bases between them. CDR3 length: 15 amino acids. The germline CDR1 and CDR2 sequences are SEHNR and FQNEAQ (reference sequence).

This clone turned up a few times. V and J are TRBV7-9 and TRBJ1-4; D gene uncertain. The V end lost 5 bases, the J end lost 0 bases, and 16 bases lay between the germline ends. Germline V gene data show CDR1 as SEHNR and CDR2 as FQNEAQ (reference sequence). This CDR3 has 17 residues. Here the CDR3 DNA reads TGTGCCAGCAGCCTTGCGGCCAGTAAAGCAACTAATGAAAAACTGTTTTTT. The encoded protein is CASSLAASKATNEKLFF.

In this sample, this clone turned up many times. The chain uses TRBV5-1 and TRBJ2-7; D remains unclear. Trimming took off 1 base at V and 2 bases at J, with 7 bases between the two ends. This CDR3 spans 13 amino acids. The germline gives CDR1 SGHRS, CDR2 YFSETQ. CDR3 amino acids: CASSLPEPYEQYF. CDR3 nucleotides: TGCGCCAGCAGCTTGCCAGAACCCTACGAGCAGTACTTC.

This clone was seen more than once but under ten times. The chain couples TRBV5-4 to TRBJ2-3, with no clear D. Trimming pared 0 bases from V and 2 bases from J, leaving 13 bases between. The CDR3 runs to 16 residues. CDR1 and CDR2 (germline): SGHNT, YYREEE (reference sequence). In DNA form, the CDR3 reads TGTGCCAGCAGCTTGGCACAGACACAGCTCACAGATACGCAGTATTTT. Translated, it gives CASSLAQTQLTDTQYF.

This clone was counted between two and nine times. The CDR3 spells CASSLMAPGQGGNEQFF. In DNA form, the CDR3 reads TGCGCCAGCAGCTTGATGGCACCGGGACAGGGAGGCAATGAGCAGTTCTTC. This sequence joins TRBV5-1 and TRBJ2-1, with 9 nucleotides matching TRBD1. The CDR3 length is 17 residues. Germline CDR1 SGHRS, CDR2 YFSETQ. The junction had 11 bases not matched to a gene; V was cut back by 1 base and J by 6 bases.

The rearrangement links TRBV6-5 to TRBJ2-7; the D is unclear. The germline V and J ends were trimmed by 1 base and 3 bases, with 10 bases remaining between them. CDR3 length: 14 amino acids. Germline CDR1 and CDR2: MNHEY and SVGAGI. The CDR3: CASSYLGRHYEQYF. The CDR3 DNA reads TGTGCCAGCAGTTACTTGGGCAGGCACTACGAGCAGTACTTC.

The table lists this clone with a few counts. This rearrangement joins TRBV30 to TRBJ1-3; D remains ambiguous. V was cut by 4 bases and J by 0 bases, with 13 bases left in between. The CDR3 has 15 residues. The germline V gene encodes CDR1 GTSNPN and CDR2 SVGIG (reference sequence). In nucleotides, the CDR3 is TGTGCCTGGACCCATGGCCCCAGCTCTGGAAACACCATATATTTT. The encoded protein is CAWTHGPSSGNTIYF.

This clone was detected a few times. The V gene is TRBV5-1, the J gene TRBJ2-1, with 9 bases aligning to TRBD2. V gave up 0 bases and J gave up 8 bases; unmatched junction bases: 6. Germline V gives CDR1 SGHRS, CDR2 YFSETQ. This CDR3 is built from 15 residues. CDR3 DNA sequence: TGCGCCAGCAGCTTGGTGGCGGGGGGGCCGGATGAGCAGTTCTTC. This translates into CASSLVAGGPDEQFF. The whole variable domain, remainder taken from reference TRBV5-1 and TRBJ2-1, is KAGVTQTPRYLIKTRGQQVTLSCSPISGHRSVSWYQQTPGQGLQFLFEYFSETQRNKGNFPGRFSGRQFSNSRSEMNVSTLELGDSALYLCASSLVAGGPDEQFFGPGTRLTVL.

This clone has a handful of counts. This chain connects TRBV21-1 to TRBJ2-5; TRBD1, the D gene given by the table, was not confirmed from the DNA. TRBV21-1 is recorded as a pseudogene. The CDR3 is 14 amino acids. The CDR3 bases are TGTGCCAGCAGCAAATTGGGACAGAAAGAGACCCAGTACTTC. Protein product: CASSKLGQKETQYF.

The rearrangement links TRBV6-1 to TRBJ2-7; maybe TRBD2 (5 bases). The CDR3 extends over 14 amino acids. Trimming took off 7 bases at V and 4 bases at J, with 17 bases between the two ends. CDR1 and CDR2 from the germline V gene are MNHNS and SASEGT. The CDR3 is CASTWDGGSYEQYF. The CDR3 nucleotides read TGTGCCAGCACCTGGGATGGAGGATCATACGAGCAGTACTTC.

This clone was seen more than once but under ten times. The J gene is TRBJ1-2, the V gene TRBV27, with 7 bases aligning to TRBD1. J lost 3 bases, V lost 5 bases, and 15 bases had no gene match. Germline CDR1 and CDR2: MNHEY and SMNVEV (reference sequence). CDR3 size: 17 residues. The CDR3 reads CASSRGGLIGQYYGYTF. CDR3 bases: TGTGCCAGCAGTCGAGGGGGCCTGATAGGCCAATACTATGGCTACACCTTC.